The clone carrying this T cell receptor beta chain appeared once. This specimen belongs to a study of blood T cell repertoires in COVID-19. V shed 4 bases, J shed 3 bases, and the junction held 11 bases outside the gene matches. This CDR3 region has 17 residues. From germline, CDR1 is LGHDT and CDR2 YNNKEL (reference sequence). Profiled with immunoSEQ multiplex PCR; TCRdb holds only in-frame clones, not every one. Among about 40,000 clones listed, 85% to 95% were seen once. The sample consisted of peripheral blood. This chain connects TRBV3-1 (or the pseudogene TRBV3-2) to TRBJ2-1, with 8 bases that match TRBD2. This sequence was found in a man in his forties or fifties with active COVID-19. In DNA form, the CDR3 reads TGTGCCAGCAGCCCCCCTCGATTAGCGGGACGCTACAATGAGCAGTTCTTC. It codes for CASSPPRLAGRYNEQFF.